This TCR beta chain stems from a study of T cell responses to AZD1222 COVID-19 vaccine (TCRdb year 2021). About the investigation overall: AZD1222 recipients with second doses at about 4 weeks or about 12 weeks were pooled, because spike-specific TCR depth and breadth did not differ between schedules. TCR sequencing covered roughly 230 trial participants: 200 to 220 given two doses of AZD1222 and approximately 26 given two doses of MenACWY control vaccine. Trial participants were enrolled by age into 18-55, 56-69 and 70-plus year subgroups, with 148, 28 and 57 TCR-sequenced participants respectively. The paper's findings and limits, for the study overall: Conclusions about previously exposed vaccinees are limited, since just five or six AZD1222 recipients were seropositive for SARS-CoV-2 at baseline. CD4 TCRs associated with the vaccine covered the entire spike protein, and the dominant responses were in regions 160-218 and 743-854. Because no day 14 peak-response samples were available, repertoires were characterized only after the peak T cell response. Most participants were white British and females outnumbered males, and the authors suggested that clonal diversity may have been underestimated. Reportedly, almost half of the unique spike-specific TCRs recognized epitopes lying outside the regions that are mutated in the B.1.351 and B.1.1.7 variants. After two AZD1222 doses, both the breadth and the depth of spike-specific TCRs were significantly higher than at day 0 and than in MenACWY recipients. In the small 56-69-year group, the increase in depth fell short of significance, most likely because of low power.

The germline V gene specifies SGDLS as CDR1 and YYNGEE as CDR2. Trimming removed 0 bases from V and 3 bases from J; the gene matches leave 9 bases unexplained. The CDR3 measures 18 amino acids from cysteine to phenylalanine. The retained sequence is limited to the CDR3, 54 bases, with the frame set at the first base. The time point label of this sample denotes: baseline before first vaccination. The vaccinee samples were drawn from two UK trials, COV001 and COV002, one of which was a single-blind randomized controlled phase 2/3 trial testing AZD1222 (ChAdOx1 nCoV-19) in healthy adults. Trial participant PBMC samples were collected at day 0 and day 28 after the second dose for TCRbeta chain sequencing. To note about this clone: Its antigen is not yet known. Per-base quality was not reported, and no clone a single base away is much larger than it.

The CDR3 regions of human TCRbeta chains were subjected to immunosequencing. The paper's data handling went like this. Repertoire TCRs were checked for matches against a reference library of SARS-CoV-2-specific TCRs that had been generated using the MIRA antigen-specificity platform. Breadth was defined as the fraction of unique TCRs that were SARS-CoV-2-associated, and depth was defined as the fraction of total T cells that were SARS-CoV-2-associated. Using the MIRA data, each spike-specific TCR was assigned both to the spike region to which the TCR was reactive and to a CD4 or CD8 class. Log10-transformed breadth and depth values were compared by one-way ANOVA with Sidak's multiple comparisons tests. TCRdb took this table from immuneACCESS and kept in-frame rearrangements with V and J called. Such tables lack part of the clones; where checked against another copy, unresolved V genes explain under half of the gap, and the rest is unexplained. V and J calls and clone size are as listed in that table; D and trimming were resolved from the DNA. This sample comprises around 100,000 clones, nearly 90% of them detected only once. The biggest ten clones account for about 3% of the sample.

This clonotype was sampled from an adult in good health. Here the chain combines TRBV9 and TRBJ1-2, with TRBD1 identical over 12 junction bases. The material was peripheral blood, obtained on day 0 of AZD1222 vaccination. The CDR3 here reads CASSVARDRGRPDYGYTF. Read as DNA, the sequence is TGTGCCAGCAGCGTAGCTAGGGACAGGGGGCGCCCCGACTATGGCTACACCTTC.